Sequencing of this T cell receptor (beta chain) was carried out in a study of T cell responses to AZD1222 COVID-19 vaccine. Investigators merged groups given second doses at roughly 4 or roughly 12 weeks. Trimming at V came to 5 bases and at J to 0 bases, leaving 5 bases not matched to a gene. Germline values: CDR1 SGHAT, CDR2 FQNNGV. CDR3 length: 16 residues. Sequencing used immunoSEQ multiplex PCR; TCRdb keeps in-frame clones, though not all of them. The data contain 140,000 to 150,000 clones, roughly 93% of them seen just once; the ten biggest clones take up 1.9%. The origin of this receptor is an adult who received the AZD1222 COVID-19 vaccine. The V call is TRBV11-2, the J call TRBJ2-1, with 9 bases identical to TRBD2. Sample: peripheral blood, taken 28 days after the second AZD1222 dose. The CDR3 nucleotides are TGTGCCAGCAGCCCCCTAGCGGGGAGCTCCTACAATGAGCAGTTCTTC. It encodes CASSPLAGSSYNEQFF. Drawing the rest from reference TRBV11-2 and TRBJ2-1, the complete variable domain is EAGVAQSPRYKIIEKRQSVAFWCNPISGHATLYWYQQILGQGPKLLIQFQNNGVVDDSQLPKDRFSAERLKGVDSTLKIQPAKLEDSAVYLCASSPLAGSSYNEQFFGPGTRLTVL.